This TCR beta chain was identified during a study of CD8 T cells in Susac syndrome. Study overall: When blood was collected, patients with Susac syndrome were therapy-naive, were taking corticosteroids, or were receiving intravenous immunoglobulin alone. Study conclusions and caveats: An acknowledgment was made by the study that its TCR sequencing and HLA analysis involved relatively few individuals.

The CDR3 is 14 amino acids. Germline V lookup: CDR1 MGHRA, CDR2 YSYEKL. The V end was cut by 2 bases, the J end by 6 bases, with 11 bases between. Details on this clonotype: Its matching antigen is unknown.

An amount of RNA that ranged from roughly 0.45 to 1 ug was reverse transcribed with random hexamers. TCRdb reprocessed the immunoSEQ multiplex PCR reads with MiXCR, giving one entry per CDR3 protein. Here the sample spans about 150,000 distinct CDR3 sequences, nearly 97% being singletons. This clonotype originated in a human donor with Susac syndrome. The sample comprised CD4+ T cells from PBMCs. V is TRBV4-1 and J is TRBJ1-5, with TRBD1 as a possible D gene (6 bases). The CDR3 reads CASSQYGGSQPQHF. The DNA for the CDR3 is TGCGCCAGCAGCCAATATGGGGGCAGTCAGCCCCAGCATTTT.